This paragraph covers one T cell receptor beta chain sequence. The antigen it binds to is not known. No base quality information exists; no much larger clone differs at one position. Other DNA sequences from this sample encode an identical CDR3 as well. This record comes from a study of shared clonotypes between healthy human individuals (dated by TCRdb to 2020 to 2021). Turning to the overall study: Three men and a couple of women, aged 18 to 49 years, made up the cohort. Blood TCR repertoires of about five healthy adults were deeply sequenced to estimate repertoire size and the extent of clonotype sharing between individuals. Libraries were prepared and TCR repertoires were sequenced by different laboratories using diverse techniques, in order to increase sequencing depth and limit assay-specific biases. Per donor, three plates each were used for CD4 naive and CD4 memory, two for CD8 naive, and one for CD8 memory. Leukapheresis yielded between about 0.94 and 9.5 billion PBMCs per donor.

Results the study describes overall, beyond this receptor: Because the study included only a small number of donors, the genetic and exposure-history diversity represented was limited. Sampling was restricted to blood, and TCR repertoires in tissue are likely to differ from TCR repertoires in blood. When a few donors were compared, the shared fraction of clonotypes was about 5% for naive CD4, 3.5% to 4% for naive CD8, roughly 2.5% for memory CD4, and around 0.37% for memory CD8. Naive subsets generally had larger estimated clonotype richness than memory subsets did. Compared with non-shared clonotypes, the clonotypes found in all four sorted-subset donors had higher generation probabilities. Even with the large sequencing depth, rarefaction of the sorted-subset datasets indicated that sequencing was incomplete. Pairwise subsampling indicated that sequencing depth was expected to affect the degree of clonotype sharing among donors.

Using the deep immunoSEQ assay, TCR CDR3 regions were amplified from genomic DNA by multiplex PCR. Extracted genomic DNA from each cell subset was spread evenly across all wells of several immunoSEQ 96-well plates, with each plate serving as a replicate. Each replicate PCR for sorted subsets received about 200 ng genomic DNA, equal to tens of thousands of T cell genomes. Purified libraries were measured with a Qubit 3.0 fluorometer, size-checked on a Bioanalyzer 2100, and measured again with the KAPA Library Quantification kit. Every immunoSEQ 96-well plate was sequenced on a dedicated single-read 150-cycle Illumina NextSeq 550 flow cell. The study's own analysis went as follows. Because only junctional sequences without quality scores were contained in the immunoSEQ output, filtering matching that applied to full-length reads could not be performed. To assign V/J genes and CDR3, sequences were annotated using PyIR, a Python wrapper for IgBLAST v1.9, with IMGT germline references. Reads were removed for weak V/J assignments (E-value above 1e-6), missing CDR3, stop codons, out-of-frame junctions, or ambiguous translated residues. V3J clonotypes were defined by identical inferred V gene, J gene, and CDR3 amino acid sequence. Percentage overlap between repertoires was calculated by dividing the number of shared unique clonotypes by the size of the smaller repertoire. Repertoire richness was assessed with RTK rarefaction, the Chao1 estimator, and Recon v2.1 estimates of unobserved clonotypes. Generation probabilities were computed with OLGA for all TCRbeta clonotypes obtained by the gDNA method from a few donors. TCRdb holds this immuneACCESS table with in-frame rearrangements only. Some clones are missing; in checked studies, unresolved V genes explain under half, and the rest has no known cause. For V, J and clone size, that table is used; D and trimming come from the DNA. Counted in this sample were nearly 2 million clones; about 94% of them appeared once. 0.95% to 1.5% of the sample belongs to the ten largest clones.

CD8 naive samples were CD45RO-negative cells positively selected for CCR7, giving a CD45RA+CCR7+ population that excluded TemRA cells. The donors were healthy, HIV-negative adults with no recently reported acute infections or vaccinations. All donors were Caucasian adults living in Nashville, Tennessee, USA. After blood collection by leukapheresis, PBMCs were isolated using Ficoll-Histopaque density gradient centrifugation and then cryopreserved in the vapor phase of liquid nitrogen. Purity and quantity of every magnetically sorted T cell population were checked by analytical flow cytometry. From each sorted fraction, genomic DNA was isolated and quantified by UV absorbance on a Nanodrop 2000c. Reading from cysteine to phenylalanine, the CDR3 counts 12 amino acids. The CDR3 DNA has 36 bases and is translated from base 1. Via the germline V gene (reference sequence), CDR1 is SEHNR and CDR2 FQNEAQ. V is shortened by 3 bases, J by 6 bases, and the region joining them spans 8 bases.

The sequencing input was naive CD8+ T cells sorted from blood. The meaning of the sample's cell subset or site label: CD45RA+CCR7+. The chain is encoded by TRBV7-9 joined to TRBJ1-2; a weak D assignment points to TRBD1 (6 bases agree). The TCR sequence derives from a man younger than 35 in good health. CDR3 reads: CASSLGGDGYTF. The bases read TGTGCCAGCAGCTTGGGGGGCGATGGCTACACCTTC. The full variable domain, completed from the reference TRBV7-9 and TRBJ1-2 proteins outside the CDR3, reads DTGVSQNPRHKITKRGQNVTFRCDPISEHNRLYWYRQTLGQGPEFLTYFQNEAQLEKSRLLSDRFSAERPKGSFSTLEIQRTEQGDSAMYLCASSLGGDGYTFGSGTRLTVV.